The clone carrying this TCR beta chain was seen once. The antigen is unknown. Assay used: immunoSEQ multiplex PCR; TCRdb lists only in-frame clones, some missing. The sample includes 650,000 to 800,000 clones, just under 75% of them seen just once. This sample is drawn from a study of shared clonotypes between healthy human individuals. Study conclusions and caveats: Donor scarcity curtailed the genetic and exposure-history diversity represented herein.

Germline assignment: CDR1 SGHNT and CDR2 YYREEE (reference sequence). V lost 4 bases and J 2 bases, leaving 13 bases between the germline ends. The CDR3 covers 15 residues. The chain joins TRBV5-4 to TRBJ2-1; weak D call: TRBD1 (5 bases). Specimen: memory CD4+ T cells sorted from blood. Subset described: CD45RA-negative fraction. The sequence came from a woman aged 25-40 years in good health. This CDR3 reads CASSVQGLAYNEQFF. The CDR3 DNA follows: TGTGCCAGCAGCGTTCAGGGCCTTGCCTACAATGAGCAGTTCTTC.